The 10 T cell receptor beta chains below come from one sample, sequenced in a study of shared clonotypes between healthy human individuals. The method was immunoSEQ multiplex PCR; TCRdb's version includes in-frame clones alone and lacks a portion of them. The sample carries 300,000 to 400,000 clones, around 67% recorded once. Material for sequencing was memory CD4+ T cells sorted from blood. Subset here: CD45RA-negative fraction. These receptors were taken from a young man in good health.

This clone occurred many times. V usage is TRBV6-1 and J usage is TRBJ1-5; no reliable D call. V was pared by 5 bases and J by 7 bases, with 9 bases between. CDR3 length: 12 amino acids. The germline V gene encodes CDR1 MNHNS and CDR2 SASEGT. The CDR3, as DNA: TGTGCCAGCAGTTATACTGCCCAGCCCCAGCATTTT. This gives the protein CASSYTAQPQHF.

This chain connects TRBV7-8 to TRBJ2-2, with D tentatively TRBD1 (5 bases). V dropped 4 bases and J dropped 6 bases, with 12 bases sitting between them. The germline V gene encodes CDR1 SGHVS and CDR2 FQNEAQ. CDR3 length: 14 residues. CDR3 sequence: CASSSFQGAGELFF. CDR3 sequence (DNA): TGTGCCAGCAGCTCTTTCCAGGGTGCCGGGGAGCTGTTTTTT. Full variable domain (missing parts from reference TRBV7-8 and TRBJ2-2): GAGVSQSPRYKVAKRGQDVALRCDPISGHVSLFWYQQALGQGPEFLTYFQNEAQLDKSGLPSDRFFAERPEGSVSTLKIQRTQQEDSAVYLCASSSFQGAGELFFGEGSRLTVL.

The chain combines TRBV29-1 with TRBJ2-1; 7 bases are a match to TRBD1. Unmatched junction bases numbered 5, after V lost 7 bases and J lost 8 bases. Germline V gives CDR1 SQVTM, CDR2 ANQGSEA. There are 11 residues in the CDR3. CDR3 region: CSGRQGYEQFF. CDR3 nucleotide sequence: TGCAGCGGAAGACAGGGATATGAGCAGTTCTTC.

This chain links TRBV10-1 with TRBJ2-3, with TRBD2 matching over 10 bases. After removal of 2 bases from V and 5 bases from J, the junction contained 4 bases not matched to a gene. This CDR3 has 15 amino acids. Germline CDR1 reads WNHNN; CDR2 reads SYGVQD (reference sequence). Written as DNA, the CDR3 is TGCGCCAGCAGTGAGAGCGGGAGGGTGGGAGATACGCAGTATTTT. This codes for CASSESGRVGDTQYF.

The chain combines TRBV29-1 with TRBJ2-6; no definite D call. The V and J ends lost 2 bases and 3 bases respectively, with 2 bases between them. Germline CDR1 is SQVTM and CDR2 is ANQGSEA. The CDR3 totals 12 residues. The CDR3 spells CSVEIGANVLTF. The CDR3 bases are TGCAGCGTTGAAATTGGGGCCAACGTCCTGACTTTC.

The gene calls are TRBV10-2 and TRBJ2-3; D might be TRBD1 or TRBD2, each matching 5 bases. The CDR3 length is 13 residues. V was shortened by 8 bases and J by 5 bases, with 14 bases between the two germline ends. Looked up from germline, CDR1 is WSHSY and CDR2 is SAAADI. In DNA, the CDR3 is TGCGCCAGCCTGGGTTGGGGGAAAGATACGCAGTATTTT. It codes for CASLGWGKDTQYF.

This clone showed up just a few times. This CDR3 is also generated by other DNA sequences in the sample. The chain combines TRBV14 with TRBJ1-2; D not certain. The CDR3 is 13 residues long. V was trimmed by 0 bases and J by 5 bases, leaving 7 bases between them. Germline lookup yields CDR1 SGHDN and CDR2 FVKESK. This CDR3 reads CASSQDAVYGYTF. CDR3 DNA: TGTGCCAGCAGCCAAGATGCAGTTTATGGCTACACCTTC.

The CDR3 is CASSRGGLSYEQYF. The CDR3, as DNA: TGTGCCAGCAGCCGCGGAGGGTTGAGCTACGAGCAGTACTTC. This rearrangement joins TRBV14 to TRBJ2-7; tentative D call: TRBD2 (6 bases). Trimming removed 4 bases from V and 3 bases from J, with 13 bases in between. CDR1 and CDR2 from the germline V gene are SGHDN and FVKESK. This CDR3 spans 14 amino acids.

The chain recombines TRBV28 with TRBJ2-1, with D unresolved. Germline CDR1 reads MDHEN; CDR2 reads SYDVKM. This CDR3 comprises 13 residues. Deletions cut 5 bases from V and 6 bases from J, with 11 bases between. CDR3 DNA: TGTGCCAGCAGTCCCAGGATTGGCAATGAGCAGTTCTTC. Translating gives CASSPRIGNEQFF.

The chain has TRBV10-2 and TRBJ1-1; maybe TRBD1 (5 bases). Trimming pared 4 bases from V and 2 bases from J, leaving 8 bases between. The V gene's germline CDR1 is WSHSY and CDR2 SAAADI. The CDR3 is made up of 13 amino acids. CDR3 DNA: TGCGCCAGCAGTGCCGGGGGAAACACTGAAGCTTTCTTT. It codes for CASSAGGNTEAFF.